This T cell receptor beta chain appears in the sequencing data of a study of blood T cell repertoires in COVID-19. Study-level background: Acute and convalescent COVID-19 specimens originated in the United States, Italy and Spain. The cDNA or gDNA used as material had been derived from T cells, B-cell-depleted T cells, or PBMCs.

V lost 5 bases to trimming and J lost 2 bases, with 9 bases between them. This CDR3 is built from 13 residues. In the source study's methods: Amplified reference gene primers provided the basis for estimating nucleated cell counts. Sequenced by immunoSEQ multiplex PCR; TCRdb stores in-frame clones only, minus some. The D gene and trimming were derived from the DNA, and the V and J assignments and clone size from that table. The sample includes approximately 250,000 clones, 80% to 90% seen only once; the top ten take roughly a tenth. Sequencing was done on a sample of peripheral blood. This TCR was sampled from a woman aged 70-85 years with COVID-19, enrolled during active disease. The rearrangement uses TRBV12-3 or TRBV12-4 and TRBJ1-2; D gene unclear. The DNA for the CDR3 is TGTGCCAGCAGTCCCCGGAGGAACTATGGCTACACCTTC. It encodes CASSPRRNYGYTF.